This T cell receptor (beta chain) was captured in a study of T cell responses to AZD1222 COVID-19 vaccine. Findings of the study overall: Nearly half of the spike-specific TCRs reportedly recognize variant regions that carry no mutations. Of the AZD1222 recipients, only five to seven were seropositive at baseline.

The table came from immunoSEQ multiplex PCR; TCRdb's copy has only in-frame clones and leaves some out. The data contain 140,000 to 150,000 clones, about nine tenths of them singletons. CDR3 length: 15 amino acids. CDR1 and CDR2 (germline): SGHNT, YYREEE (reference sequence). Unmatched junction bases numbered 8, after V lost 3 bases and J lost 7 bases. Second-dose groups at about 4 or about 12 weeks were pooled. Points on this clone: What it recognizes is unknown.

The sample was peripheral blood, taken 28 days after the second AZD1222 dose. The sequence was obtained from an adult who received the AZD1222 COVID-19 vaccine. This sequence joins TRBV5-4 and TRBJ2-1, with 9 bases lining up with TRBD2. The CDR3 DNA follows: TGTGCCAGCAGCTCCCAGCGGGGGGATGGGAATGAGCAGTTCTTC. This encodes CASSSQRGDGNEQFF.